This T cell receptor beta chain was captured by sequencing in a study of spatial heterogeneity in lung cancer. V lost 2 bases and J lost 5, with 16 bases in between. There are 16 residues in the CDR3. Looked up from germline, CDR1 is SGHVS and CDR2 is FNYEAQ. This clonotype was seen ten or more times. The target antigen is unknown. TCRdb recomputed calls from the 5' RACE reads with MiXCR, one row per CDR3 protein. The table lists 20,000 to 25,000 distinct CDR3 sequences, 5% to 7.5% of them singletons, with 9% to 12% in the top ten. Time point of the sample: sample taken at primary tumor resection. The study sequenced unsorted whole RNA from tumor, nontumor lung or frozen PBMC. General study results and limits: The number of expanded tumor alpha and beta chains correlated with mutation number. Beta chains had 13% to 15% coverage of tumor T cells, and alpha chains had roughly 7.1%.

This chain uses TRBV7-6 with TRBJ2-1, with D perhaps matching TRBD1 (6 bases). This clonotype originated in a male donor with early-stage non-small cell lung cancer. Sequenced here: lung tumor tissue, sampled at surgery. In DNA, the CDR3 is TGTGCCAGCAGCTTACTTGCAGGGGCGAACAACAATGAGCAGTTCTTC. Encoded protein: CASSLLAGANNNEQFF.